The entry below describes one TCR beta chain. It was at deep level that the assay was run. Sorted-subset replicate PCR reactions contained about 200 ng DNA, corresponding to tens of thousands of T cell genomes. TCRdb keeps only in-frame clones here, not all; method: immunoSEQ multiplex PCR. The data show over 2 million clones, about 95% seen once. The germline CDR1 and CDR2 sequences are MNHNS and SASEGT. The V end was cut by 6 bases, the J end by 3 bases, with 12 bases between. The CDR3 has 15 amino acids. The sample originates from a study of shared clonotypes between healthy human individuals. As for the study in general: Each donor's CD8 memory used one plate, CD8 naive two, each CD4 subset three.

Positively selected for CCR7, the CD45RO-negative cells used as naive CD8 cells excluded terminally differentiated effector memory CD45RA+ cells. Sequencing was carried out using naive CD8+ T cells sorted from blood. The source is a man aged 18 to 30 in good health. The chain joins TRBV6-1 to TRBJ1-6; tentatively, D is TRBD1 (6 bases). The CDR3 DNA reads TGTGCCAGCAGCTTAACAGGGAACTATAATTCACCCCTCCACTTT. Protein: CASSLTGNYNSPLHF.